This passage covers 23 T cell receptor beta chains from one sample sequenced in a study of graft-versus-host responses after intestinal transplantation. Only in-frame clones appear in the TCRdb table, and some are missing; sequencing was by immunoSEQ multiplex PCR. The data hold tens of thousands of clones, with roughly 80% observed a single time. Material: PBMCs, obtained about 160 weeks after transplant. The receptor source for this set is a human patient who received an intestinal transplant, so some T cells may come from the graft donor.

This sequence joins TRBV2 and TRBJ1-2; 7 positions agree with TRBD1. Germline V lookup: CDR1 SNHLY, CDR2 FYNNEI. J lost 1 base, V lost 10 bases, and 9 bases had no gene match. This CDR3 has 14 residues. The CDR3 nucleotides read TGTGCCACCCTCCGGGACAGACTTAACTATGGCTACACCTTC. Translation gives CATLRDRLNYGYTF.

The CDR3 bases are TGCGCCAGCAGCCTAGCTAGCGGGGGGAGCGGTTTCACCGGGGAGCTGTTTTTT. This encodes CASSLASGGSGFTGELFF. The chain is built from TRBV4-1 and TRBJ2-2; 11 nucleotides match TRBD2. CDR3 length: 18 amino acids. The J segment lost 4 bases and the V segment lost 4 bases, leaving 11 bases of the junction unmatched. Germline CDR1 MGHRA, CDR2 YSYEKL.

V gene TRBV7-9 combines with J gene TRBJ2-5; D gene ambiguous. The J call may be mistaken, given a closer DNA end match to TRBJ2-7. This CDR3 spans 14 amino acids. CDR1 is SEHNR and CDR2 is FQNEAQ in the germline V gene (reference sequence). This CDR3 is CASSLSAASYEQYF. The CDR3 DNA reads TGTGCCAGCAGCTTAAGCGCAGCCTCCTACGAGCAGTACTTC.

The chain links TRBV2 to TRBJ2-1; the match to TRBD1 covers 7 bases. The CDR3 is 13 amino acids. V was clipped by 4 bases and J by 4 bases; unmatched bases: 1. The germline CDR1 and CDR2 sequences are SNHLY and FYNNEI. The CDR3 region has the DNA TGTGCCAGCAGTGGACAGGGTTACAATGAGCAGTTCTTC. Its translation: CASSGQGYNEQFF.

The chain recombines TRBV6-1 with TRBJ1-5, with 9 bases fitting TRBD1. V was clipped by 2 bases and J by 5 bases; unmatched bases: 4. Germline loops: CDR1 MNHNS, CDR2 SASEGT. This CDR3 contains 15 residues. CDR3 in amino acids: CASSERDRVHQPQHF. The CDR3 DNA reads TGTGCCAGCAGTGAACGGGACAGGGTTCATCAGCCCCAGCATTTT.

The gene calls are TRBV6-5 and TRBJ2-7; D call uncertain. V was pared by 7 bases and J by 6 bases, with 10 bases between. This CDR3 spans 11 amino acids. The V gene's germline CDR1 is MNHEY and CDR2 SVGAGI. The CDR3: CASMTGREQYF. CDR3 DNA sequence: TGTGCCAGCATGACGGGCCGCGAGCAGTACTTC.

The chain combines TRBV28 with TRBJ1-2; 7 bases match TRBD1. Germline loops: CDR1 MDHEN, CDR2 SYDVKM. V was clipped by 9 bases and J by 3 bases; unmatched bases: 4. The CDR3 extends over 12 amino acids. The CDR3: CASGTGDYGYTF. The CDR3 DNA is TGTGCCAGTGGAACAGGGGACTATGGCTACACCTTC.

V gene TRBV29-1 combines with J gene TRBJ2-1; D call uncertain. The CDR3 contains 12 residues. V was clipped by 5 bases and J by 4 bases, with 9 bases between them. Per germline, CDR1 SQVTM and CDR2 ANQGSEA. In DNA form, the CDR3 reads TGCAGCGTTAGCGAAGGTTACAATGAGCAGTTCTTC. Protein: CSVSEGYNEQFF.

The V and J genes are TRBV19 and TRBJ2-1, with D perhaps given as TRBD1 or TRBD2 (6 bases each). The V end lost 7 bases, the J end lost 2 bases, and 9 bases lay between the germline ends. Germline V gene lookup returns CDR1 LNHDA and CDR2 SQIVND (reference sequence). The CDR3 sequence is 13 residues long. Here the CDR3 reads CASMGGTYNEQFF. DNA of the CDR3: TGTGCCAGTATGGGGGGCACCTACAATGAGCAGTTCTTC.

The chain recombines TRBV11-2 with TRBJ2-7; possibly TRBD2 for D (7 bases). CDR1 and CDR2 from the germline V gene are SGHAT and FQNNGV. The V end was cut by 4 bases, the J end by 4 bases, with 20 bases between. The CDR3 runs to 16 residues. As DNA, the CDR3 is TGTGCCAGCAGCTCTGCGGGGGCGGGGGTTAAGTACGAGCAGTACTTC. Translation: CASSSAGAGVKYEQYF.

V gene TRBV4-1 combines with J gene TRBJ2-2; 14 nucleotides line up with TRBD2. CDR1 and CDR2 from the germline V gene are MGHRA and YSYEKL. The CDR3 length is 18 residues. Trimming removed 2 bases from V and 1 base from J; junction bases left unmatched: 3. The CDR3 loop reads CASSQLGLAGGNTGELFF. The CDR3 nucleotides are TGCGCCAGCAGCCAACTAGGACTAGCGGGGGGGAACACCGGGGAGCTGTTTTTT.

The J gene is TRBJ1-5, the V gene TRBV6-6, with TRBD1 matching over 9 bases. In germline, CDR1 is MNHNY, CDR2 SVGAGI (reference sequence). The CDR3 extends over 15 amino acids. Trimming took 6 bases from V and 6 from J; bases not matched to a gene: 9. DNA of the CDR3: TGTGCCAGCAGGCCACAGGGGGCTTCCCCTCAGCCCCAGCATTTT. Its translation is CASRPQGASPQPQHF.

The chain combines TRBV28 with TRBJ1-5; D uncertain. The CDR3 spans 12 residues. Germline CDR1 and CDR2: MDHEN and SYDVKM. V gave up 6 bases and J gave up 4 bases, with 7 bases separating them. For the CDR3, the DNA is TGTGCCAGCAGGGGCCCGAATCAGCCCCAGCATTTT. Translated, it gives CASRGPNQPQHF. Using reference TRBV28 and TRBJ1-5 for the parts outside the CDR3, the full variable domain is DVKVTQSSRYLVKRTGEKVFLECVQDMDHENMFWYRQDPGLGLRLIYFSYDVKMKEKGDIPEGYSVSREKKERFSLILESASTNQTSMYLCASRGPNQPQHFGDGTRLSIL.

The V and J genes are TRBV5-1 and TRBJ2-3; 9 bases are a match to TRBD2. CDR1 and CDR2 (germline): SGHRS, YFSETQ. V trimming: 4 bases; J trimming: 0 bases; junction bases outside the gene matches: 9. The CDR3 has 17 amino acids. The DNA of the CDR3 is TGCGCCAGCAGCCCAGGGGGAAGCGGGGGGAGCACAGATACGCAGTATTTT. Residues: CASSPGGSGGSTDTQYF.

The V gene is TRBV7-8, the J gene TRBJ2-5; 9 nucleotides align to TRBD2. CDR1 and CDR2 (germline): SGHVS, FQNEAQ. V was pared by 1 base and J by 4 bases, with 10 bases of the junction left unmatched. There are 17 residues in the CDR3. The CDR3 here is CASSLGLMAAGGETQYF. The CDR3 DNA is TGTGCCAGCAGCTTAGGCCTCATGGCAGCGGGGGGAGAGACCCAGTACTTC.

The chain couples TRBV5-4 to TRBJ2-3, with a possible D match to TRBD1 (6 bases). In germline, CDR1 is SGHNT, CDR2 YYREEE (reference sequence). The CDR3 is 14 residues long. Trimming took 1 base from V and 1 from J, leaving 7 bases between them. The CDR3 sequence is CASSLQGRTDTQYF. DNA for the CDR3: TGTGCCAGCAGCTTGCAGGGGCGCACAGATACGCAGTATTTT.

This clone was observed a few times. V usage is TRBV30 and J usage is TRBJ1-6, with D possibly matching TRBD1 (5 bases). The CDR3 consists of 14 residues. Trimming removed 4 bases at V and 4 bases at J, with 11 bases between. In germline, CDR1 is GTSNPN, CDR2 SVGIG (reference sequence). The DNA of the CDR3 is TGTGCCTGGACCCTCGGGGGTTATAATTCACCCCTCCACTTT. Its protein product is CAWTLGGYNSPLHF.

The table lists this clone with a count of one. The rearrangement uses TRBV6-6 and TRBJ2-7; D is possibly TRBD2 (6 bases). V dropped 7 bases and J dropped 0 bases, with 16 bases sitting between them. CDR3 length equals 15 residues. Germline loops: CDR1 MNHNY, CDR2 SVGAGI (reference sequence). Here the CDR3 reads CASTPRDSSSYEQYF. CDR3 sequence (DNA): TGTGCCAGCACCCCCCGGGACTCGAGCTCCTACGAGCAGTACTTC.

The chain combines TRBV27 with TRBJ2-7; 8 bases fit TRBD1. V lost 3 bases, J lost 3 bases, and 4 bases stayed unmatched. Germline CDR1 is MNHEY and CDR2 is SMNVEV (reference sequence). The CDR3 has 14 residues. The CDR3 protein is CASSLTGVGYEQYF. In DNA, the CDR3 is TGTGCCAGCAGTTTGACAGGGGTAGGCTACGAGCAGTACTTC.

The V gene is TRBV19, the J gene TRBJ2-7; no reliable D call. The V end lost 3 bases, the J end lost 0 bases, and 9 bases lay between the germline ends. In germline, CDR1 is LNHDA, CDR2 SQIVND (reference sequence). The length of the CDR3 is 14 residues. CDR3 bases: TGTGCCAGTAGTATTACGGGCAGCTCCTACGAGCAGTACTTC. Translation: CASSITGSSYEQYF.

V usage is TRBV10-1 and J usage is TRBJ2-7, with TRBD2 matching over 9 bases. CDR3 size: 17 residues. CDR1 and CDR2 from the germline V gene are WNHNN and SYGVQD (reference sequence). V shed 7 bases, J shed 0 bases, and the junction held 13 bases outside the gene matches. CDR3 in amino acids: CASNSSGGPRISYEQYF. The CDR3, as DNA: TGCGCCAGCAATAGTAGCGGGGGACCCCGTATCTCCTACGAGCAGTACTTC.

This rearrangement joins TRBV28 to TRBJ2-5; maybe TRBD1 (6 bases). The germline CDR1 and CDR2 sequences are MDHEN and SYDVKM. V gave up 7 bases and J gave up 3 bases, with 18 bases separating them. This CDR3 has 15 residues. The CDR3 region is CASTRFRGLEETQYF. The CDR3 DNA follows: TGTGCCAGCACTCGTTTCAGGGGCTTAGAAGAGACCCAGTACTTC.

This chain connects TRBV28 to TRBJ1-2; 7 bases align to TRBD1. The CDR3 is 14 residues long. Germline lookup yields CDR1 MDHEN and CDR2 SYDVKM. The ends lost 6 bases at V and 7 bases at J; junction bases unmatched: 11. The CDR3 here is CASRLDRVLSGYTF. As DNA, the CDR3 is TGTGCCAGCAGACTCGACAGGGTTTTATCTGGCTACACCTTC.